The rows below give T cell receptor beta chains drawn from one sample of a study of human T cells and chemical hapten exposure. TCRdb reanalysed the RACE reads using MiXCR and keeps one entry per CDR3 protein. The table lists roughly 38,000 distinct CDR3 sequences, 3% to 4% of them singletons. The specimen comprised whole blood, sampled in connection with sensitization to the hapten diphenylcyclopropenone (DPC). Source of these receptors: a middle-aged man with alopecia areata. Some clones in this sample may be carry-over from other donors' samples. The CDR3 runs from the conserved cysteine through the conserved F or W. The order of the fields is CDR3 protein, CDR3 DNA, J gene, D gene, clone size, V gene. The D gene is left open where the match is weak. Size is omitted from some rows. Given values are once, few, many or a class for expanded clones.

CASSILPTLVYGYTF | TGTGCCAGTAGTATACTCCCGACCCTAGTCTATGGCTACACCTTC | TRBJ1-2 | NA | many | TRBV19
CASGREGRGKEKLFF | TGTGCTAGCGGGCGTGAGGGCAGGGGGAAGGAAAAACTGTTTTTT | TRBJ1-4 | TRBD1 | NA | TRBV12-5
CASSQQAGGADTQYF | TGTGCCAGCAGCCAGCAGGCGGGAGGGGCAGATACGCAGTATTTT | TRBJ2-3 | TRBD2 | many | TRBV3-1
CASSLRPSNTGELFF | TGTGCCAGCAGCCTACGACCTAGCAACACCGGGGAGCTGTTTTTT | TRBJ2-2 | NA | NA | TRBV7-8
CASRAVGGRGTQYF | TGTGCCAGCAGGGCGGTAGGCGGGAGGGGCACGCAGTATTTT | TRBJ2-3 | TRBD2 | many | TRBV2
CASSLEVADTDTQYF | TGTGCCAGCAGTTTAGAGGTCGCGGACACAGATACGCAGTATTTT | TRBJ2-3 | NA | many | TRBV12-3/TRBV12-4
CAWSFRSSSYEQYF | TGTGCCTGGAGTTTTAGGAGCAGCTCCTACGAGCAGTACTTC | TRBJ2-7 | NA | NA | TRBV30
CSARTGANTEAFF | TGCAGCGCGCGGACAGGGGCGAACACTGAAGCTTTCTTT | TRBJ1-1 | TRBD1 | many | TRBV29-1
CASSLNIRDYIYEQYF | TGTGCCAGCAGCTTAAATATCCGGGACTACATCTACGAGCAGTACTTC | TRBJ2-7 | TRBD2 | NA | TRBV7-8
CASSRTGSSYNEQFF | TGTGCCAGCAGTCGGACGGGAAGCTCCTACAATGAGCAGTTCTTC | TRBJ2-1 | NA | many | TRBV28
CSAESGRLSNEQFF | TGCAGTGCAGAGAGCGGGAGGCTTAGCAATGAGCAGTTCTTC | TRBJ2-1 | TRBD2 | many | TRBV20-1
CASSLARQGGNTIYF | TGTGCCAGCAGTTTAGCGCGTCAGGGAGGAAACACCATATATTTT | TRBJ1-3 | NA | many | TRBV12-3/TRBV12-4
CATSTNLGDTQYF | TGTGCCACCAGCACCAATTTGGGAGATACGCAGTATTTT | TRBJ2-3 | NA | many | TRBV15
CASSPTGVAYEQYF | TGTGCCAGCAGTCCCACGGGGGTCGCCTACGAGCAGTACTTC | TRBJ2-7 | NA | many | TRBV28
CASSLGQANSPLHF | TGTGCCAGCAGCTTGGGACAGGCAAATTCACCCCTCCACTTT | TRBJ1-6 | TRBD1 | many | TRBV28
CASRVDSTYEQYF | TGTGCCAGCAGGGTGGACAGTACCTACGAGCAGTACTTC | TRBJ2-7 | NA | few | TRBV28
CASSLGQGRDEQYF | TGCGCCAGCAGCTTAGGACAGGGGCGAGACGAGCAGTACTTC | TRBJ2-7 | TRBD1 | many | TRBV5-1
CASSGGALAKNIQYF | TGTGCCAGCTCCGGGGGGGCCCTAGCCAAAAACATTCAGTACTTC | TRBJ2-4 | TRBD2 | many | TRBV18
CASSPYLNTEAFF | TGTGCCAGCAGCCCATACCTGAACACTGAAGCTTTCTTT | TRBJ1-1 | NA | many | TRBV7-3
CASSGPASSYEQYF | TGTGCCAGCAGTGGGCCGGCCAGCTCCTACGAGCAGTACTTC | TRBJ2-7 | NA | many | TRBV28
CASSQAAGPENEQYF | TGTGCCAGCAGCCAAGCGGCAGGGCCTGAGAACGAGCAGTACTTC | TRBJ2-7 | NA | many | TRBV4-2
CASSRDGNYGYTF | TGTGCCAGCTCACGGGACGGTAACTATGGCTACACCTTC | TRBJ1-2 | NA | many | TRBV18
CASRSTEDNSPLHF | TGCGCCAGCAGATCGACCGAAGATAATTCACCCCTCCACTTT | TRBJ1-6 | NA | many | TRBV5-1
CAWTRGGVSEAFF | TGTGCCTGGACAAGGGGGGGCGTGTCTGAAGCTTTCTTT | TRBJ1-1 | NA | NA | TRBV30
CASSLGGRMAGELFF | TGCGCCAGCAGCTTGGGCGGGAGGATGGCCGGGGAGCTGTTTTTT | TRBJ2-2 | TRBD2 | NA | TRBV5-1
CATSDYRANEQFF | TGTGCCACCAGTGACTACAGGGCCAATGAGCAGTTCTTC | TRBJ2-1 | NA | many | TRBV24-1
CASRSDRGAYEQYF | TGTGCCAGCAGGTCGGACAGGGGAGCCTACGAGCAGTACTTC | TRBJ2-7 | TRBD1 | many | TRBV7-2
CASSSQLAGASNEQFF | TGTGCCAGCAGCTCCCAACTAGCGGGAGCTAGTAATGAGCAGTTCTTC | TRBJ2-1 | TRBD2 | many | TRBV11-2
CSASSPGQGARGYTF | TGCAGTGCTAGTAGTCCGGGACAGGGGGCGCGGGGCTACACCTTC | TRBJ1-2 | TRBD1 | many | TRBV20-1
CSALQGSSYEQYF | TGCAGTGCTCTACAGGGGTCCTCCTACGAGCAGTACTTC | TRBJ2-7 | TRBD1 | many | TRBV20-1
CASSLGDRRFNEKLFF | TGTGCCAGCAGCTTAGGGGACAGACGATTTAATGAAAAACTGTTTTTT | TRBJ1-4 | TRBD1 | NA | TRBV7-9
CASSLTSANTGELFF | TGCGCCAGCAGCTTGACTAGCGCGAACACCGGGGAGCTGTTTTTT | TRBJ2-2 | TRBD2 | few | TRBV5-1
CASSLSGADTQYF | TGCGCCAGCAGCTTGTCCGGGGCAGATACGCAGTATTTT | TRBJ2-3 | NA | NA | TRBV5-1
CATQGHEGLNTEAFF | TGTGCCACTCAGGGACACGAGGGCTTGAACACTGAAGCTTTCTTT | TRBJ1-1 | NA | many | TRBV2
CASNGQGRGDTEAFF | TGTGCCAGCAATGGTCAGGGGCGGGGTGACACTGAAGCTTTCTTT | TRBJ1-1 | NA | many | TRBV6-5
CASRERTGSRNQPQHF | TGTGCCAGCAGGGAGAGGACAGGGTCCCGCAATCAGCCCCAGCATTTT | TRBJ1-5 | TRBD1 | many | TRBV6-5
CAISESGTGPSEQFF | TGTGCCATCAGTGAGTCCGGGACAGGGCCTAGTGAGCAGTTCTTC | TRBJ2-1 | TRBD1 | many | TRBV10-3
CASSPGRDDTQYF | TGTGCCAGCAGCCCCGGCCGGGACGATACGCAGTATTTT | TRBJ2-3 | NA | many | TRBV7-9
CSLRDRPEGEQFF | TGCAGCCTGAGGGACAGGCCGGAGGGTGAGCAGTTCTTC | TRBJ2-1 | TRBD1 | many | TRBV29-1
CASSPPQGHTEAFF | TGTGCCAGCAGCCCCCCACAGGGACACACTGAAGCTTTCTTT | TRBJ1-1 | NA | many | TRBV7-2
CASSGSGTSGESTQYF | TGTGCCAGCAGTGGTTCCGGGACTAGCGGAGAGAGTACGCAGTATTTT | TRBJ2-3 | TRBD2 | many | TRBV6-1
CASSTMDGRSTDTQYF | TGTGCCAGCAGCACCATGGACGGCAGATCCACAGATACGCAGTATTTT | TRBJ2-3 | NA | many | TRBV12-3/TRBV12-4
CASSLRQGEGGNTIYF | TGTGCCAGCAGCCTAAGACAGGGGGAGGGTGGAAACACCATATATTTT | TRBJ1-3 | TRBD1 | many | TRBV7-2
CASSIANRGLRNEQFF | TGTGCCAGTAGTATAGCCAACAGGGGGCTTAGGAATGAGCAGTTCTTC | TRBJ2-1 | TRBD1 | few | TRBV19
CASSSPSREAFF | TGTGCCAGCAGCTCCCCATCCCGAGAAGCTTTCTTT | TRBJ1-1 | NA | many | TRBV7-6
CASSPVQDTQYF | TGTGCCAGCAGCCCGGTACAAGATACGCAGTATTTT | TRBJ2-3 | NA | few | TRBV7-9
CATSRIAGDEQFF | TGTGCCACCAGCCGGATTGCGGGGGACGAGCAGTTCTTC | TRBJ2-1 | TRBD2 | many | TRBV15
CASSKPGLAPEQYF | TGTGCCAGCAGTAAACCGGGACTAGCCCCCGAGCAGTACTTC | TRBJ2-7 | TRBD2 | NA | TRBV12-3/TRBV12-4
CASSSNMASGSYEQYF | TGCGCCAGCAGCTCGAACATGGCTAGCGGGTCCTACGAGCAGTACTTC | TRBJ2-7 | TRBD2 | few | TRBV4-1
CASSLGGGSEKLFF | TGTGCCAGCAGCTTGGGAGGGGGAAGTGAAAAACTGTTTTTT | TRBJ1-4 | NA | many | TRBV5-4
CASSLEALSRRLAADTQYF | TGTGCCAGCAGCTTAGAGGCCTTAAGCCGACGGCTAGCAGCAGATACGCAGTATTTT | TRBJ2-3 | NA | many | TRBV7-2
CSVAGTVNTEAFF | TGCAGCGTTGCCGGGACAGTGAACACTGAAGCTTTCTTT | TRBJ1-1 | TRBD1 | many | TRBV29-1
CASSQFGGTGELFF | TGTGCCAGCAGCCAATTCGGCGGTACCGGGGAGCTGTTTTTT | TRBJ2-2 | NA | many | TRBV3-1
CSARDRLAALDTGELFF | TGCAGTGCTAGAGATAGACTAGCGGCACTTGACACCGGGGAGCTGTTTTTT | TRBJ2-2 | TRBD2 | many | TRBV20-1
CSASKGGFSYEQYF | TGCAGTGCTAGCAAAGGCGGGTTCTCCTACGAGCAGTACTTC | TRBJ2-7 | NA | many | TRBV20-1
CSVGVGGGNQPQHF | TGCAGCGTTGGAGTAGGGGGCGGCAATCAGCCCCAGCATTTT | TRBJ1-5 | TRBD1 | medium-sized | TRBV29-1
CSVAGGSTDTQYF | TGCAGCGTTGCTGGCGGGAGCACAGATACGCAGTATTTT | TRBJ2-3 | NA | many | TRBV29-1
CSAPQTPGLAFYEQYF | TGCAGTGCTCCCCAGACACCGGGACTAGCTTTCTACGAGCAGTACTTC | TRBJ2-7 | TRBD2 | many | TRBV20-1
CASSLEQGGEQYF | TGTGCCAGCAGCTTAGAGCAGGGAGGCGAGCAGTACTTC | TRBJ2-7 | NA | many | TRBV7-9